Given below is one T cell receptor beta chain in context. The antigen is not known. This entry belongs to a study of post-analysis software for immune sequencing data. As for the study in general: The disease courses covered relapsing-remitting, secondary progressive and progressive-relapsing multiple sclerosis.

The germline V and J ends were trimmed by 1 base and 4 bases, with 11 bases remaining between them. Germline V gene lookup returns CDR1 MGHRA and CDR2 YSYEKL. This CDR3 comprises 15 residues. Study results and limitations: For normalized Chao1 diversity, multiple sclerosis patients scored significantly lower than controls did. The five TRBV segments detected at higher frequency in patients than in controls included TRBV5-6, TRBV5-1 and TRBV20-1.

Prepared TCR beta cDNA libraries contained unique molecular identifiers. It was from about 0.94 to 9.7 million T cells that approximately 500,000 cDNA molecules came. TCRdb fed the PCR reads into MiXCR, producing one record per CDR3 protein. The data show approximately 400,000 distinct CDR3 sequences, 30% to 45% seen once. This receptor was identified in a girl aged 10 to 17 with multiple sclerosis. The sequencing input was blood. The chain recombines TRBV4-1 with TRBJ1-5; D is ambiguous. CDR3 protein: CASSQGADRNQPQHF. The CDR3 DNA sequence: TGCGCCAGCAGCCAAGGGGCAGACCGTAATCAGCCCCAGCATTTT.